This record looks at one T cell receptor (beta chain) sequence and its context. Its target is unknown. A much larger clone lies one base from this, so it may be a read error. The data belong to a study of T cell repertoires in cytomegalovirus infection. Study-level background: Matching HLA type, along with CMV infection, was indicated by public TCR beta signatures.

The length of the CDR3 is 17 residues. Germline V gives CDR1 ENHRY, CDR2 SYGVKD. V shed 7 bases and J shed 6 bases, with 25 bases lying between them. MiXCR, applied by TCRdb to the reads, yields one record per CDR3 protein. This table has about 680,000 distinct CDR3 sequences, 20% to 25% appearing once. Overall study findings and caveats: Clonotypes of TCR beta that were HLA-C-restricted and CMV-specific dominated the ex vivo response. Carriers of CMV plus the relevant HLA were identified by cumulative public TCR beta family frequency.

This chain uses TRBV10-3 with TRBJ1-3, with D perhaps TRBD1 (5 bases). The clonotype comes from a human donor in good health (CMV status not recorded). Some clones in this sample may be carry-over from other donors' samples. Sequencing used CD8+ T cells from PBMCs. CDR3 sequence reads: CAINLDVAGRDENTIYF. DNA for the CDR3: TGTGCCATCAACCTAGACGTGGCAGGGCGTGATGAAAACACCATATATTTT.